Below, 11 T cell receptor beta chains from the same sample are listed, as sequenced in a study of blood T cells in healthy people across ages (dated by TCRdb to about 2015). The receptor library was made with 5' RACE. Sequencer: Illumina HiSeq 2500. A second roughly 6 to 11 cycle PCR used a sample-barcoded 5' primer and a J-beta primer mix. In-frame beta chains were kept once TCRdb had trimmed the public reads at Q25 with fastp and called clones with MiXCR. Each entry is one CDR3 protein sequence, shown with its most common DNA and genes. The sample profile shows roughly 900,000 distinct CDR3 sequences; less than 35% of them were found once. Jointly, the top ten make up around a sixth of the sample. The sample was blood. These receptors were obtained from a woman older than 75 in good health.

This clonotype was counted between two and nine times. The chain employs TRBV5-1 and TRBJ2-5; D possibly corresponds to TRBD1 (5 bases). The CDR3 totals 14 residues. With 4 bases removed from V and 11 bases from J, the gap between germline ends came to 21 bases. Germline lookup yields CDR1 SGHRS and CDR2 YFSETQ. The CDR3 region is CASSPAQGANEQYF. CDR3 DNA sequence: TGCGCCAGCAGCCCCGCACAAGGGGCCAATGAGCAGTACTTC.

The chain recombines TRBV4-2 with TRBJ1-3; no reliable D call. V was shortened by 1 base and J by 3 bases, with 13 bases between the two germline ends. The CDR3 length is 16 residues. Germline V lookup: CDR1 LGHNA, CDR2 YNFKEQ. The CDR3 loop reads CASSQGSSADGNTIYF. The CDR3 DNA is TGTGCCAGCAGCCAAGGGTCCTCAGCTGATGGAAACACCATATATTTT.

This clonotype has just a few counts. V is TRBV3-1 and J is TRBJ2-3, with D possibly matching TRBD2 (5 bases). Germline assignment: CDR1 LGHDT and CDR2 YNNKEL (reference sequence). The CDR3 contains 13 residues. With 3 bases removed from V and 6 bases from J, the gap between germline ends came to 10 bases. CDR3: CASSHVERDTQYF. Here the CDR3 DNA reads TGTGCCAGCAGCCACGTTGAGCGGGATACGCAGTATTTT.

This clonotype was counted a few times. V and J are TRBV6-1 and TRBJ2-2; unclear D gene. Germline CDR1 MNHNS, CDR2 SASEGT. V was cut by 7 bases and J by 0 bases, with 12 bases left in between. CDR3 length: 15 residues. The CDR3 DNA is TGTGCCAGCAAAGTCGAGACAACGAACACCGGGGAGCTGTTTTTT. Translating it yields CASKVETTNTGELFF.

Concerning this clonotype: A junction boundary mismatches the germline segment, possibly from a read error. The chain employs TRBV7-6 and TRBJ2-2, with TRBD1 matching over 7 bases. Germline V gene data show CDR1 as SGHVS and CDR2 as FNYEAQ. The CDR3 is 16 residues long. The CDR3 DNA is TGTGCCAGCGGCTTAGTCGGGACAGCGAACACCGGGGAGCTGTTTTTT. It is translated as CASGLVGTANTGELFF.

This clonotype showed up just a few times. The gene calls are TRBV27 and TRBJ2-6; TRBD1 might be the D (6 bases). CDR3 length: 15 amino acids. The germline gives CDR1 MNHEY, CDR2 SMNVEV (reference sequence). Between the trimmed V and J ends, which lost 6 bases and 0 bases, there was a span of 9 bases. CDR3 coding DNA: TGTGCCAGCAGCAGGGGATCCTCTGGGGCCAACGTCCTGACTTTC. It encodes CASSRGSSGANVLTF.

The chain recombines TRBV7-9 with TRBJ2-1; 7 bases match TRBD1. The CDR3 is 15 residues long. Germline CDR1 SEHNR, CDR2 FQNEAQ (reference sequence). Trimming cost V 5 bases and J 6 bases; bases outside gene matches: 10. The CDR3 region is CASSQTGVFGNEQFF. CDR3 coding DNA: TGTGCCAGCAGCCAAACAGGGGTCTTCGGCAATGAGCAGTTCTTC.

This clonotype was seen more than once but under ten times. CDR3 coding DNA: TGTGCCAGCAGCCGACTACAGGGGGCTCCCTCCGAGCAGTACTTC. Protein sequence: CASSRLQGAPSEQYF. The rearrangement uses TRBV7-6 and TRBJ2-5; 9 bases are shared with TRBD1. The end of the DNA fits TRBJ2-7 better, so the J call may be wrong. CDR3 size: 15 residues. Germline V lookup: CDR1 SGHVS, CDR2 FNYEAQ.

V usage is TRBV11-2 and J usage is TRBJ2-5; TRBD2 matches 7 bases. The germline CDR1 and CDR2 sequences are SGHAT and FQNNGV. The CDR3 totals 16 residues. J was trimmed by 11 bases and V by 0 bases; bases with no gene match: 15. This CDR3 is CASSLDGGGTYNEQYF. The CDR3 region has the DNA TGTGCCAGCAGCTTAGATGGCGGGGGAACCTACAATGAGCAGTACTTC. The variable domain in full, completed from reference TRBV11-2 and TRBJ2-5, reads EAGVAQSPRYKIIEKRQSVAFWCNPISGHATLYWYQQILGQGPKLLIQFQNNGVVDDSQLPKDRFSAERLKGVDSTLKIQPAKLEDSAVYLCASSLDGGGTYNEQYFGPGTRLLVL.

As for this clonotype: One end of the junction varies from germline; a read error may be responsible. V gene TRBV9 combines with J gene TRBJ2-7; TRBD1 agrees at 7 bases. The CDR3 consists of 13 residues. Germline CDR1 and CDR2: SGDLS and YYNGEE. The CDR3 region has the DNA TGTGTCAGCAGCGATGACAGGGCGAGGGAGCAGTACTTC. It translates to CVSSDDRAREQYF.

The V call is TRBV30, the J call TRBJ1-3; no clear D. Trimming removed 0 bases from V and 8 bases from J, with 14 bases in between. The CDR3 length is 14 residues. Germline V gene lookup returns CDR1 GTSNPN and CDR2 SVGIG (reference sequence). CDR3 coding DNA: TGTGCCTGGAGTGTACTTGGTCGTCCGGACACCATATATTTT. This encodes CAWSVLGRPDTIYF.